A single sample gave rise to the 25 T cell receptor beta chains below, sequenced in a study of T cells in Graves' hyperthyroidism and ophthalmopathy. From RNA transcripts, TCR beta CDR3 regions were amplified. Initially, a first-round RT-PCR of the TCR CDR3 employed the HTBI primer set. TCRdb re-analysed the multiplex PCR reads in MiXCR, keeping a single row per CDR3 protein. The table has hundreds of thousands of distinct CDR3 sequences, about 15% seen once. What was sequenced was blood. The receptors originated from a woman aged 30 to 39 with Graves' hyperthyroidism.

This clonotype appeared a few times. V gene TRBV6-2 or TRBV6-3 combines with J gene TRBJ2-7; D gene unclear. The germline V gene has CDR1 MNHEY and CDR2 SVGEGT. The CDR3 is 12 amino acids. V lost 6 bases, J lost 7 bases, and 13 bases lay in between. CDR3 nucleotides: TGTGCCAGCAGCCGAATCTCTAGTGAGCAGTACTTC. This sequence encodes CASSRISSEQYF.

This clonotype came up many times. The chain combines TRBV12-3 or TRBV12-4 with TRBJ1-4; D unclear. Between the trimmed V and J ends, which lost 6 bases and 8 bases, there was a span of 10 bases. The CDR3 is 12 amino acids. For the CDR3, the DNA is TGTGCCAGCAGGGTCTGGAGGGAAAAACTGTTTTTT. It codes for CASRVWREKLFF.

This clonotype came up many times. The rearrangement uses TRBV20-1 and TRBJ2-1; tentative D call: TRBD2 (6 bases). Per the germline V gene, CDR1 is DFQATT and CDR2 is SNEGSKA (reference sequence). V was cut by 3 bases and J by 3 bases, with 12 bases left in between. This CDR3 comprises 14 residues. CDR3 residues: CSASSGSGYNEQFF. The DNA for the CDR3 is TGCAGTGCTAGTTCCGGTAGCGGCTACAATGAGCAGTTCTTC.

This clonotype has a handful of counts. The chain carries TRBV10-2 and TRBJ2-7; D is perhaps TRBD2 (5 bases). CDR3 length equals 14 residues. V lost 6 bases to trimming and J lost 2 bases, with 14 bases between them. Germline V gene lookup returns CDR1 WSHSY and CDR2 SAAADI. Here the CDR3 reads CASSDPGNPYEQYF. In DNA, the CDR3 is TGCGCCAGCAGCGACCCCGGGAACCCCTACGAGCAGTACTTC.

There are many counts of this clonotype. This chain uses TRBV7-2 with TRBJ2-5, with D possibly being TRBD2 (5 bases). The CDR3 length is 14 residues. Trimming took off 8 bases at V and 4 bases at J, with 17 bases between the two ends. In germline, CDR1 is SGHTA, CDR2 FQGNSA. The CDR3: CASSGVDLLETQYF. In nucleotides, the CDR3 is TGTGCCAGCTCCGGGGTTGACCTTTTAGAGACCCAGTACTTC. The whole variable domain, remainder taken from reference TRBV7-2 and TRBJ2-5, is GAGVSQSPSNKVTEKGKDVELRCDPISGHTALYWYRQSLGQGLEFLIYFQGNSAPDKSGLPSDRFSAERTGGSVSTLTIQRTQQEDSAVYLCASSGVDLLETQYFGPGTRLLVL.

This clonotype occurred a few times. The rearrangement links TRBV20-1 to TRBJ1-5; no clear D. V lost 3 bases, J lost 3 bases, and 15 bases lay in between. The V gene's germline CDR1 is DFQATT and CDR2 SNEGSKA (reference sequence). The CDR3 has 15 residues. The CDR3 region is CSASYPPGSNQPQHF. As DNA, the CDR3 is TGCAGTGCTAGCTACCCCCCCGGGTCCAATCAGCCCCAGCATTTT.

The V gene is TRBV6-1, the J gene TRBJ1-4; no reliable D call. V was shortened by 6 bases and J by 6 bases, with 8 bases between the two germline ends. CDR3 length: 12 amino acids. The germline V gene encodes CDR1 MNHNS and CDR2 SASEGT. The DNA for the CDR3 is TGTGCCAGCAGGGACGCGGATGAAAAACTGTTTTTT. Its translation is CASRDADEKLFF.

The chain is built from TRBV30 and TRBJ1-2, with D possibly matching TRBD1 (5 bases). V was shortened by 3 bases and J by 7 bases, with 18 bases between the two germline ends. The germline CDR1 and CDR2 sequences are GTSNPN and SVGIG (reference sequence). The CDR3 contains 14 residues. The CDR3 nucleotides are TGTGCCTGGAGAGCCGACGGGGGAGGGAGTGGCTACACCTTC. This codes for CAWRADGGGSGYTF.

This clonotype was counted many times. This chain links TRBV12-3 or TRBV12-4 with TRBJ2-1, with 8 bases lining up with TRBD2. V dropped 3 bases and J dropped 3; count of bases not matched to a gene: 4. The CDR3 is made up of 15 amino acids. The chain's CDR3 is CASSFVLADYNEQFF. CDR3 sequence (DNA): TGTGCCAGCAGTTTTGTACTAGCGGACTACAATGAGCAGTTCTTC.

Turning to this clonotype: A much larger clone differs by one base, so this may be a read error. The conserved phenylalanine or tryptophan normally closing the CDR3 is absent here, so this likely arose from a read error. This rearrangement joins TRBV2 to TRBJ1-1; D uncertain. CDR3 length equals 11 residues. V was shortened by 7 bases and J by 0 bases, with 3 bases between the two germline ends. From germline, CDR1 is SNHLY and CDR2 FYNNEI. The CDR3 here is CASMVNTEAFL. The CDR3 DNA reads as TGTGCCAGCATGGTGAACACTGAAGCTTTCCTT.

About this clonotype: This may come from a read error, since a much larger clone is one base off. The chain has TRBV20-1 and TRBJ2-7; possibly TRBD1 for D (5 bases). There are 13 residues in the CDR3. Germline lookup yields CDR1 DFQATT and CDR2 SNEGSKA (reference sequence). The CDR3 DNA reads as TGCAGTGCTAGAGATAGGGGATCCTACAAGCAGTACTTC. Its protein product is CSARDRGSYKQYF.

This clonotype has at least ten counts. The CDR3 is CASSSGLAGSDTQYF. The CDR3 region has the DNA TGTGCCAGCAGCTCCGGACTAGCGGGGTCAGATACGCAGTATTTT. The chain recombines TRBV7-3 with TRBJ2-3, with 12 bases fitting TRBD2. The V gene's germline CDR1 is SGHTA and CDR2 FQGTGA. This CDR3 region has 15 residues. The V and J ends lost 4 bases and 4 bases, in that order; junction bases with no gene match: 3.

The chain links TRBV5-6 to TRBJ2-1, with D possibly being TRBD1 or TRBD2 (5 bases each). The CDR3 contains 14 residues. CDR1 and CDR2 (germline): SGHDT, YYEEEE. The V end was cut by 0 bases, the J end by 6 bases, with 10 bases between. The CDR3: CASSLDPGGNEQFF. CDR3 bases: TGTGCCAGCAGCTTGGACCCTGGGGGCAATGAGCAGTTCTTC.

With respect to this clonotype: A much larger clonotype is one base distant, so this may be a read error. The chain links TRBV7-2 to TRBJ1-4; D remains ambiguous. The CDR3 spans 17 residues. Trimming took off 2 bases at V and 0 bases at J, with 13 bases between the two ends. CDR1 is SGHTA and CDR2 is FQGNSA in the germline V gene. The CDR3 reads CASSLRLVGTTNEKLFF. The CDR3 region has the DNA TGTGCCAGCAGCTTAAGACTCGTCGGAACAACTAATGAAAAACTGTTTTTT. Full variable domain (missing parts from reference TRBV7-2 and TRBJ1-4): GAGVSQSPSNKVTEKGKDVELRCDPISGHTALYWYRQSLGQGLEFLIYFQGNSAPDKSGLPSDRFSAERTGGSVSTLTIQRTQQEDSAVYLCASSLRLVGTTNEKLFFGSGTQLSVL.

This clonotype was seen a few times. The CDR3 is CASSPRVLITEAFF. The CDR3 DNA reads TGTGCCAGTAGTCCCCGGGTATTGATCACTGAAGCTTTCTTT. The V and J genes are TRBV19 and TRBJ1-1, with unresolved D. CDR3 length: 14 amino acids. Germline values: CDR1 LNHDA, CDR2 SQIVND (reference sequence). Trimming took 5 bases from V and 4 from J, leaving 14 bases between them.

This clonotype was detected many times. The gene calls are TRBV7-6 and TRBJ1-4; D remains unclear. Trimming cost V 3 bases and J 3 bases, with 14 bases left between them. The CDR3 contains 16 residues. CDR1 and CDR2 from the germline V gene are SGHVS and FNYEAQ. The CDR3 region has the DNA TGTGCCAGCAGCTTGCTCCAAGTGGCAGCTAATGAAAAACTGTTTTTT. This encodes CASSLLQVAANEKLFF.

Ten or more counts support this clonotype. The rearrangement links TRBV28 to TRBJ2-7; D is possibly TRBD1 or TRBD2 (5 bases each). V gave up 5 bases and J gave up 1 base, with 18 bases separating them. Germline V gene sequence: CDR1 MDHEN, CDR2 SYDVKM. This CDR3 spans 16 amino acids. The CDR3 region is CASSHGTISLSYEQYF. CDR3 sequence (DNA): TGTGCCAGCAGTCACGGGACGATTTCCTTATCCTACGAGCAGTACTTC.

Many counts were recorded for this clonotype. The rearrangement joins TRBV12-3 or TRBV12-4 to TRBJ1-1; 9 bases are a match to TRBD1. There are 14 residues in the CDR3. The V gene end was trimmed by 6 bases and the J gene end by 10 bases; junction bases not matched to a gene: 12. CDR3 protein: CASRETGGRVGAFF. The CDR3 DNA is TGTGCCAGCAGGGAGACAGGGGGTCGTGTTGGAGCTTTCTTT.

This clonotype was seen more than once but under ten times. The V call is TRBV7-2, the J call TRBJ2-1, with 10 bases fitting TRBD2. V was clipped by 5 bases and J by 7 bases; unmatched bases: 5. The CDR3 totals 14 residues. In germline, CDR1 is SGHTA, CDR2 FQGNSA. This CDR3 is CASSRTSGKNEQFF. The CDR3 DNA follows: TGTGCCAGCAGCCGAACTAGCGGGAAAAATGAGCAGTTCTTC.

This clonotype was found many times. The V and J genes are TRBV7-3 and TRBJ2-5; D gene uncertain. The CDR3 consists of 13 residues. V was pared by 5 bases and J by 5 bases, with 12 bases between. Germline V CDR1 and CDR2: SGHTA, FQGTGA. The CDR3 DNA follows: TGTGCCAGCAGCCCCAGCTTGACGGAGACCCAGTACTTC. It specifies CASSPSLTETQYF.

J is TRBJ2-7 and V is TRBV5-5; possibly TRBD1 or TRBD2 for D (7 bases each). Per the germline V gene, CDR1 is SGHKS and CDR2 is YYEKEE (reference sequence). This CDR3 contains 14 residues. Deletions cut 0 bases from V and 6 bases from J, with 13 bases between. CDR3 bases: TGTGCCAGCAGCTTGGGCCCAGGGGGGGCCGAGCAGTACTTC. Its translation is CASSLGPGGAEQYF.

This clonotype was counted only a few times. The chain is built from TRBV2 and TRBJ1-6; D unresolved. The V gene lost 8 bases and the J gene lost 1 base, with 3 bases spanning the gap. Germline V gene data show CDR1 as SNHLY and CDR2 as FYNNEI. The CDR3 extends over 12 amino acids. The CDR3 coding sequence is TGTGCCAGCGAGTCCTATAATTCACCCCTCCACTTT. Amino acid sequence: CASESYNSPLHF.

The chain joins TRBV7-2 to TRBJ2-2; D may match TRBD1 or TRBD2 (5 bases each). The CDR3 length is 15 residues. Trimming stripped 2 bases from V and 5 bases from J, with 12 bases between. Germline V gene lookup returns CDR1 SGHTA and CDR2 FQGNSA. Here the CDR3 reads CASSLLPGPTGELFF. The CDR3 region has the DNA TGTGCCAGCAGCTTATTACCGGGGCCGACCGGGGAGCTGTTTTTT.

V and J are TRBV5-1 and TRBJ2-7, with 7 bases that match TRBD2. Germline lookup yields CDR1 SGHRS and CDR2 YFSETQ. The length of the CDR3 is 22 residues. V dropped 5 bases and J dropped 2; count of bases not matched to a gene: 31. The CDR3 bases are TGCGCCAGCAGATTTAGGGGTGAGTCGGGGCCCTTTTCCGGGACTAAAGCCTACGAGCAGTACTTC. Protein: CASRFRGESGPFSGTKAYEQYF.

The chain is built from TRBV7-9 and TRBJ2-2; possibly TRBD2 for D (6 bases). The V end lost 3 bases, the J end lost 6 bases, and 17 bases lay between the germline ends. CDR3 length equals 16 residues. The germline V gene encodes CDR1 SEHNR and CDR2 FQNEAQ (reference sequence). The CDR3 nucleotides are TGTGCCAGCAGCTTGCCTATCGGGACTTTTTCCGGGGAGCTGTTTTTT. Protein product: CASSLPIGTFSGELFF.